The 9 T cell receptor beta chains in this list originate from one sample, sequenced in a study of blood T cell repertoires in COVID-19. TCRdb's table, derived via immunoSEQ multiplex PCR, lists solely in-frame clones and lacks some. The sample has 100,000 to 150,000 clones; 81% are singletons. The sample was peripheral blood. These receptors were taken from a young man with COVID-19, enrolled during active disease.

The rearrangement links TRBV6-6 to TRBJ1-6, with 8 nucleotides matching TRBD1. The CDR3 loop spans 16 amino acids. J lost 7 bases, V lost 5 bases, and 10 bases had no gene match. The V gene's germline CDR1 is MNHNY and CDR2 SVGAGI (reference sequence). The CDR3: CASSLWPGGGNSPLHF. The CDR3 DNA reads as TGTGCCAGCAGTCTTTGGCCAGGGGGCGGCAATTCACCCCTCCACTTT.

The chain has TRBV3-1 (or the pseudogene TRBV3-2) and TRBJ2-1, with 9 bases fitting TRBD1. Germline V gene data show CDR1 as LGHDT and CDR2 as YNNKEL (reference sequence). There are 20 residues in the CDR3. Trimming took 0 bases from V and 7 from J; bases not matched to a gene: 19. CDR3 sequence (DNA): TGTGCCAGCAGCCAAGATACAGGGGGCAATAATTTGTATGGAAGGAATGAGCAGTTCTTC. Its protein product is CASSQDTGGNNLYGRNEQFF.

This chain connects TRBV23-1 to TRBJ1-6; TRBD1 might be the D (5 bases). TRBV23-1 counts as an open reading frame of uncertain function. This CDR3 region has 15 residues. Trimming took off 3 bases at V and 2 bases at J, with 8 bases between the two ends. As DNA, the CDR3 is TGCGCCAGCAGTCAGGCAGGGCCCTATAATTCACCCCTCCACTTT. Amino acids: CASSQAGPYNSPLHF.

The chain carries TRBV27 and TRBJ1-5; 9 bases line up with TRBD1. From germline, CDR1 is MNHEY and CDR2 SMNVEV (reference sequence). This CDR3 region has 15 residues. The junction had 6 bases not matched to a gene; V was cut back by 7 bases and J by 2 bases. This CDR3 reads CASKRDRERNQPQHF. CDR3 bases: TGTGCCAGCAAACGGGACAGGGAGCGCAATCAGCCCCAGCATTTT.

This clone was counted only a few times. The chain is built from TRBV19 and TRBJ2-7; tentatively, D is TRBD2 (5 bases). Germline lookup yields CDR1 LNHDA and CDR2 SQIVND (reference sequence). CDR3 length: 13 amino acids. The V and J ends lost 3 bases and 2 bases respectively, with 8 bases between them. The CDR3 coding sequence is TGTGCCAGTAGTATGGGAGTTACCTACGAGCAGTACTTC. As protein: CASSMGVTYEQYF.

This clone was recorded at least ten times. V is TRBV21-1 and J is TRBJ2-7; the listed D gene, TRBD1, was not tested against the DNA. TRBV21-1 is annotated as a pseudogene. The CDR3 has 17 amino acids. CDR3 coding DNA: TGTGCCAGCAGCAAAGAAGAGCGGCAGGGGGAGGACTACGAGCAGTACTTC. Translation: CASSKEERQGEDYEQYF.

This clone was recorded only once. V is TRBV29-1 and J is TRBJ2-5; D may be TRBD2 (6 bases). The germline V and J ends were trimmed by 5 bases and 5 bases, with 21 bases remaining between them. Looked up from germline, CDR1 is SQVTM and CDR2 is ANQGSEA. CDR3 size: 15 residues. The CDR3 is CSVLTRLRVLETQYF. As DNA, the CDR3 is TGCAGCGTTCTGACTAGACTAAGGGTTCTGGAGACCCAGTACTTC. The whole variable domain, filled in from reference TRBV29-1 and TRBJ2-5, reads SAVISQKPSRDICQRGTSLTIQCQVDSQVTMMFWYRQQPGQSLTLIATANQGSEATYESGFVIDKFPISRPNLTFSTLTVSNMSPEDSSIYLCSVLTRLRVLETQYFGPGTRLLVL.

This clone came up once. This rearrangement joins TRBV6-5 to TRBJ2-2; D not resolved. Trimming cost V 5 bases and J 6 bases, with 7 bases left between them. In germline, CDR1 is MNHEY, CDR2 SVGAGI. The CDR3 has 12 amino acids. CDR3: CASSPSSGELFF. CDR3 sequence (DNA): TGTGCCAGCAGTCCCAGTTCCGGGGAGCTGTTTTTT.

This clone was found a few times. The chain links TRBV5-1 to TRBJ2-7, with D perhaps matching TRBD1 (7 bases). This CDR3 comprises 13 residues. Germline V gene sequence: CDR1 SGHRS, CDR2 YFSETQ. Deletions cut 7 bases from V and 3 bases from J, with 14 bases between. CDR3: CASGTSGGYEQYF. CDR3 sequence (DNA): TGCGCCAGCGGGACTTCAGGGGGCTACGAGCAGTACTTC.